The clone carrying this TCR beta chain was picked up many times. V was clipped by 3 bases and J by 6 bases, with 12 bases between them. The CDR3 is made up of 13 amino acids. CDR1 and CDR2 from the germline V gene are ENHRY and SYGVKD. The source of the sample is a study of T cells in Graves' hyperthyroidism and ophthalmopathy. What was amplified from RNA transcripts were TCR beta CDR3 regions. First-round RT-PCR of the TCR CDR3 relied on the HTBI primer set. TCRdb reprocessed the multiplex PCR reads via MiXCR and lists one record per CDR3 protein. The sample consists of under 400,000 distinct CDR3 sequences, 13% to 15% of them appearing once.

This sequence joins TRBV10-3 and TRBJ2-7; maybe TRBD1 (6 bases). The sequence came from a woman aged 55-69 years with Graves' ophthalmopathy. Material: blood. The CDR3 spells CAISDRGPSEQYF. The CDR3 coding sequence is TGTGCCATCAGTGACAGGGGACCTTCCGAGCAGTACTTC.